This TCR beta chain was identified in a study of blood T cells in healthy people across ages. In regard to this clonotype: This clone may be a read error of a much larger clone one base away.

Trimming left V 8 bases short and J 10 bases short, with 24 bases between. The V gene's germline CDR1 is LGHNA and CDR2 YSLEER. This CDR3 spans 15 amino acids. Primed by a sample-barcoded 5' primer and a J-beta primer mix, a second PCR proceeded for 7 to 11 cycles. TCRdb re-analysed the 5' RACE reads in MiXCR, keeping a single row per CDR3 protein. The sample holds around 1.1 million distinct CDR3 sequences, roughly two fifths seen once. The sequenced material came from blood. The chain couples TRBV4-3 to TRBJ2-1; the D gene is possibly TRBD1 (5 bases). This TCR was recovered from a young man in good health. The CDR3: CASLTEQVFSYEQFF. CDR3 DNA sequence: TGCGCCAGCCTCACCGAACAGGTATTCTCCTACGAGCAGTTCTTC.